This T cell receptor (beta chain) was found in a study of T cells in narcolepsy. Study-wide results and limits: Autoreactive clonotypes reportedly recurred in blood of same and different patients, not controls. Same-patient CSF and blood CD4+ T cell clonotypes included HCRT-specific and TRIB2-specific autoreactive ones. Some memory CD4+ repertoires had no autoreactive clone sequences.

Comment on this clone: Its cognate antigen is unknown.

TCRdb's table, derived via immunoSEQ multiplex PCR, lists solely in-frame clones and lacks some. The sample shows approximately 23,000 clones, about 82% of them seen only once. Trimming took off 1 base at V and 0 bases at J, with 10 bases between the two ends. Germline CDR1 is LGHNA and CDR2 is YNFKEQ. The CDR3 extends over 15 amino acids. The source is a human donor in good health. V gene TRBV4-2 combines with J gene TRBJ2-7; D unresolved. Specimen: memory (CD45RA-) CD4+ T cells from blood. The CDR3 here is CASSQALQSSYEQYF. CDR3 DNA: TGTGCCAGCAGCCAAGCACTCCAAAGCTCCTACGAGCAGTACTTC.